The clone carrying this T cell receptor (beta chain) was found once. This sample stems from a study of shared clonotypes between healthy human individuals. In germline, CDR1 is KGHSH, CDR2 LQKENI. The V gene end was trimmed by 4 bases and the J gene end by 5 bases; junction bases not matched to a gene: 8. This CDR3 region has 16 residues. The material for each subset, its genomic DNA, was split evenly across several immunoSEQ plates. Assay: immunoSEQ multiplex PCR; the TCRdb copy retains only in-frame clones and omits some. This table holds 490,000 or so clones, around 79% found once. Nashville, Tennessee was home to all donors, each a Caucasian adult.

The sample was PBMCs. This TCR was recovered from a woman between 35 and 50 years old in good health. Some clones in this sample may be carry-over from other donors' samples. The V and J genes are TRBV18 and TRBJ2-7; 13 bases are shared with TRBD2. In nucleotides, the CDR3 is TGTGCCAGCTCACAGGGACTAGCGGGATCGAGAGACGAGCAGTACTTC. As protein: CASSQGLAGSRDEQYF. Combining the CDR3 with reference TRBV18 and TRBJ2-7 gives the whole variable domain NAGVMQNPRHLVRRRGQEARLRCSPMKGHSHVYWYRQLPEEGLKFMVYLQKENIIDESGMPKERFSAEFPKEGPSILRIQQVVRGDSAAYFCASSQGLAGSRDEQYFGPGTRLTVT.